Listed here are 14 T cell receptor beta chains from one sample, sequenced in a study of blood T cell repertoires in COVID-19. Method: immunoSEQ multiplex PCR; TCRdb's copy keeps in-frame clones and lacks some. In the table there are 120,000 or so clones, 65% to 80% of which are singletons. The sequencing sample was made of peripheral blood. Receptor source: a man between 65 and 85 years old with acute or convalescent COVID-19.

The V and J genes are TRBV27 and TRBJ2-1; D unclear. V lost 3 bases and J lost 2, with 11 bases in between. The CDR3 covers 15 residues. The V gene's germline CDR1 is MNHEY and CDR2 SMNVEV (reference sequence). CDR3 protein: CASSLSLDTYNEQFF. As DNA, the CDR3 is TGTGCCAGCAGTTTGTCTCTAGATACCTACAATGAGCAGTTCTTC.

This chain connects TRBV5-4 to TRBJ2-7, with TRBD2 matching over 7 bases. The CDR3 sequence is 16 residues long. The junction had 12 bases not matched to a gene; V was cut back by 4 bases and J by 2 bases. Germline values: CDR1 SGHNT, CDR2 YYREEE (reference sequence). The CDR3 DNA sequence: TGTGCCAGCAGCCCACCTGGGGAGGGCCGAGCCTACGAGCAGTACTTC. Amino acids: CASSPPGEGRAYEQYF.

The chain couples TRBV5-1 to TRBJ2-7; D might be TRBD2 (5 bases). Germline V lookup: CDR1 SGHRS, CDR2 YFSETQ. The CDR3 runs to 13 residues. Trimming left V 4 bases short and J 3 bases short, with 11 bases between. Written as DNA, the CDR3 is TGCGCCAGCAGCACCGGACTGAGCTACGAGCAGTACTTC. Protein product: CASSTGLSYEQYF.

J is TRBJ1-1 and V is TRBV7-2, with D maybe TRBD1 (6 bases). V was pared by 1 base and J by 9 bases, with 18 bases between. CDR1 is SGHTA and CDR2 is FQGNSA in the germline V gene. This CDR3 comprises 15 residues. In DNA form, the CDR3 reads TGTGCCAGCAGCTTAGGGACAGCCACAGGGAGCCAAGCTTTCTTT. Its protein product is CASSLGTATGSQAFF.

The rearrangement links TRBV5-4 to TRBJ2-7, with TRBD2 matching over 7 bases. The CDR3 length is 15 residues. Germline CDR1 is SGHNT and CDR2 is YYREEE (reference sequence). V trimming: 4 bases; J trimming: 4 bases; junction bases outside the gene matches: 11. CDR3 region: CASSPQLGGGYEQYF. In nucleotides, the CDR3 is TGTGCCAGCAGCCCCCAATTAGGCGGGGGTTACGAGCAGTACTTC. Complete variable domain (other parts from reference TRBV5-4 and TRBJ2-7): ETGVTQSPTHLIKTRGQQVTLRCSSQSGHNTVSWYQQALGQGPQFIFQYYREEENGRGNFPPRFSGLQFPNYSSELNVNALELDDSALYLCASSPQLGGGYEQYFGPGTRLTVT.

This clone showed up just a few times. V is TRBV30 and J is TRBJ1-4, with 10 bases matching TRBD1. V was pared by 8 bases and J by 10 bases, with 10 bases of the junction left unmatched. The CDR3 totals 13 residues. Per the germline V gene, CDR1 is GTSNPN and CDR2 is SVGIG (reference sequence). CDR3 in DNA: TGTGCCATCGAGGACAGGGGGAAGGGAAAACTGTTTTTT. Amino acid sequence: CAIEDRGKGKLFF.

The chain carries TRBV27 and TRBJ2-7; D is ambiguous. CDR1 is MNHEY and CDR2 is SMNVEV in the germline V gene (reference sequence). V was cut by 4 bases and J by 5 bases, with 15 bases left in between. The CDR3 totals 14 residues. The CDR3 spells CASSSPTAAHEQYF. The CDR3 bases are TGTGCCAGCAGTTCCCCCACCGCGGCGCACGAGCAGTACTTC.

Concerning this clone: Additional DNA sequences in this sample encode the identical CDR3. This sequence joins TRBV5-1 and TRBJ2-3; no firm D call. CDR3 length: 13 amino acids. Germline-derived CDR1 and CDR2 are SGHRS and YFSETQ. Trimming removed 0 bases at V and 1 base at J, with 3 bases between. This chain's CDR3 is CASSLAGTDTQYF. The CDR3 region has the DNA TGCGCCAGCAGCTTGGCCGGCACAGATACGCAGTATTTT.

J is TRBJ1-5 and V is TRBV3-1 (or the pseudogene TRBV3-2), with D uncertain. V lost 4 bases and J 3 bases, leaving 13 bases between the germline ends. Germline lookup yields CDR1 LGHDT and CDR2 YNNKEL (reference sequence). The CDR3 is made up of 15 amino acids. The CDR3 bases are TGTGCCAGCAGCCCGACCAACGGGGTCAATCAGCCCCAGCATTTT. It yields the protein CASSPTNGVNQPQHF.

In its sample, this clone ranks as large. This chain's CDR3 is CASIGTGGYYGYTF. CDR3 nucleotide sequence: TGTGCCAGTATCGGGACAGGGGGTTATTATGGCTACACCTTC. The chain has TRBV19 and TRBJ1-2; 11 bases line up with TRBD1. Germline assignment: CDR1 LNHDA and CDR2 SQIVND (reference sequence). The length of the CDR3 is 14 residues. After removal of 7 bases from V and 5 bases from J, the junction contained 6 bases not matched to a gene.

This chain connects TRBV3-1 (or the pseudogene TRBV3-2) to TRBJ2-2; 12 bases match TRBD2. J lost 7 bases, V lost 7 bases, and 10 bases had no gene match. The germline V gene has CDR1 LGHDT and CDR2 YNNKEL (reference sequence). This CDR3 has 16 residues. CDR3 sequence reads: CASTSGLAGRNGELFF. The CDR3 DNA is TGTGCCAGCACCTCTGGACTAGCGGGGAGAAACGGGGAGCTGTTTTTT.

The chain employs TRBV6-6 and TRBJ1-4, with 9 bases matching TRBD1. CDR3 size: 19 residues. The germline V gene encodes CDR1 MNHNY and CDR2 SVGAGI (reference sequence). Trimming cost V 6 bases and J 3 bases; bases outside gene matches: 17. The CDR3 region is CASSFPQGAGPPPNEKLFF. The CDR3 nucleotides are TGTGCCAGCAGCTTCCCACAGGGGGCGGGCCCTCCCCCTAATGAAAAACTGTTTTTT.

This chain links TRBV9 with TRBJ1-5; TRBD1 might be the D (5 bases). The CDR3 is 17 residues long. V was shortened by 0 bases and J by 0 bases, with 13 bases between the two germline ends. The germline CDR1 and CDR2 sequences are SGDLS and YYNGEE. CDR3 in amino acids: CASSVDGGANSNQPQHF. In nucleotides, the CDR3 is TGTGCCAGCAGCGTAGATGGAGGGGCTAATAGCAATCAGCCCCAGCATTTT.

Only a few counts were recorded for this clone. The rearrangement uses TRBV2 and TRBJ1-6; D not resolved. Deletions cut 6 bases from V and 9 bases from J, with 12 bases between. The CDR3 totals 13 residues. The V gene's germline CDR1 is SNHLY and CDR2 FYNNEI. CDR3 sequence (DNA): TGTGCCAGCAGGGGCGAGGGTAGTTCACCCCTCCACTTT. Protein sequence: CASRGEGSSPLHF.